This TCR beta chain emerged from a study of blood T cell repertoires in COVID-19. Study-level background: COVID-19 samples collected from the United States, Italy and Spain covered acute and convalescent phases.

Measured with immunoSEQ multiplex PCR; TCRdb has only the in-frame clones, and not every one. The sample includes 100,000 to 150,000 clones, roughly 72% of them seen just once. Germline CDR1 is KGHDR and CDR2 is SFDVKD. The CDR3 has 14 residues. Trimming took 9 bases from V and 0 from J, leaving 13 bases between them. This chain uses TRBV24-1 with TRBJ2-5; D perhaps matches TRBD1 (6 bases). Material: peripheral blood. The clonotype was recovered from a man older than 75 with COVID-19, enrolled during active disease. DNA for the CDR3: TGTGCCACCGAGGACAGTTCGTACCAAGAGACCCAGTACTTC. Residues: CATEDSSYQETQYF.